This is a list of T cell receptor beta chains from one sample in a study of blood T cell repertoires in COVID-19. Clones were read by immunoSEQ multiplex PCR, and TCRdb kept only the in-frame ones, dropping some. This table has 160,000 or so clones, roughly 84% appearing once. Input material: PBMCs or T cells enriched from blood (not recorded which). These receptors were obtained from a man aged 45-65 years who had recovered from COVID-19. Both conserved end residues are part of each CDR3. Fields, in order: J gene, clone size, V gene, D gene, CDR3 protein, CDR3 DNA. A D gene is named only where the DNA matches it firmly. Size values are once, few and many counts, or a class for expanded clones, and some rows have none.

>TRBJ2-2|NA|TRBV5-4|NA
CASSYYFTGELFF
TGTGCCAGCAGCTATTATTTTACCGGGGAGCTGTTTTTT
>TRBJ2-2|NA|TRBV18|NA
CASSPSNQGITGELFF
TGTGCCAGCTCACCTAGCAACCAGGGTATCACCGGGGAGCTGTTTTTT
>TRBJ1-5|NA|TRBV6-5|NA
CASSRGNQPQHF
TGTGCCAGCAGCAGGGGAAATCAGCCCCAGCATTTT
>TRBJ1-1|NA|TRBV5-1|TRBD1
CASKPMDRGRTEAFF
TGCGCCAGCAAACCGATGGACAGGGGCCGCACTGAAGCTTTCTTT
>TRBJ1-1|NA|TRBV19|NA
CASRDRTNTEAFF
TGTGCCAGTAGGGACAGAACGAACACTGAAGCTTTCTTT
>TRBJ2-2|NA|TRBV19|TRBD1
CASSLGQVWTGELFF
TGTGCCAGTAGTCTCGGACAGGTCTGGACCGGGGAGCTGTTTTTT
>TRBJ2-3|NA|TRBV3-1/TRBV3-2|TRBD2
CASSPGLAGTDTQYF
TGTGCCAGCAGCCCTGGTCTAGCGGGCACAGATACGCAGTATTTT
>TRBJ1-5|once|TRBV10-2|TRBD1
CASSEAAGGQPQHF
TGCGCCAGCAGTGAGGCTGCAGGGGGACAGCCCCAGCATTTT
>TRBJ2-2|NA|TRBV7-7|TRBD1
CASSKDRGATGELFF
TGTGCTAGCAGCAAGGACAGGGGCGCCACCGGGGAGCTGTTTTTT
>TRBJ1-5|NA|TRBV20-1|NA
CSARRGSPQHF
TGCAGTGCTAGGCGGGGGTCGCCCCAGCATTTT
>TRBJ2-7|few|TRBV27|NA
CASSLRQGRTYEQYF
TGTGCCAGCAGTTTAAGGCAGGGCAGGACCTACGAGCAGTACTTC
>TRBJ2-7|NA|TRBV3-1/TRBV3-2|NA
CASSQTSPPYEQYF
TGTGCCAGCAGCCAGACATCTCCCCCCTACGAGCAGTACTTC
>TRBJ1-4|NA|TRBV5-5|NA
CASSLVSEKLFF
TGTGCCAGCAGCTTGGTCTCTGAAAAACTGTTTTTT
>TRBJ2-7|NA|TRBV18|NA
CASSPTGNEQYF
TGTGCCAGCTCACCAACAGGGAACGAGCAGTACTTC
>TRBJ2-2|NA|TRBV3-1/TRBV3-2|TRBD1
CASSRGQGTGELFF
TGTGCCAGCAGCCGGGGACAGGGGACCGGGGAGCTGTTTTTT
>TRBJ2-7|NA|TRBV28|NA
CASMTFEIPEPREQYF
TGTGCCAGCATGACATTCGAGATACCCGAGCCGCGCGAGCAGTACTTC
>TRBJ2-1|NA|TRBV2|TRBD1
CASRGQGANEQFF
TGTGCCAGCAGGGGACAGGGGGCAAATGAGCAGTTCTTC
>TRBJ1-1|NA|TRBV7-2|NA
CASSRRAAPGEAFF
TGTGCCAGCAGCCGCAGGGCCGCGCCGGGTGAAGCTTTCTTT
>TRBJ1-1|NA|TRBV29-1|NA
CSVLSGESLNTEAFF
TGCAGCGTCCTCAGCGGGGAGAGTTTGAACACTGAAGCTTTCTTT
>TRBJ1-1|NA|TRBV5-8|NA
CASSSVSGAFF
TGTGCCAGCAGCTCCGTATCGGGAGCTTTCTTT
>TRBJ2-7|NA|TRBV3-1/TRBV3-2|NA
CASSQDRVHEQYF
TGTGCCAGCAGCCAAGACAGGGTCCACGAGCAGTACTTC
>TRBJ2-5|NA|TRBV10-3|TRBD1
CAISETGGGKTQYF
TGTGCCATCAGTGAGACAGGGGGCGGGAAGACCCAGTACTTC
>TRBJ1-2|NA|TRBV28|NA
CASSFLLLRPGYTF
TGTGCCAGCAGTTTCCTCCTTCTGCGCCCCGGCTACACCTTC
>TRBJ1-2|NA|TRBV4-2|TRBD1
CASSNAGTGYNYGYTF
TGTGCCAGCAGCAACGCCGGGACAGGATATAACTATGGCTACACCTTC
>TRBJ2-3|NA|TRBV18|NA
CASSGRGATDTQYF
TGTGCCAGCTCTGGACGGGGGGCCACAGATACGCAGTATTTT
>TRBJ1-5|NA|TRBV6-5|TRBD1
CASSSSGTGRQPQHF
TGTGCCAGCAGTTCGTCCGGGACAGGGAGACAGCCCCAGCATTTT
>TRBJ2-7|NA|TRBV15|NA
CATSGSGTGGGYSYEQYF
TGTGCCACCAGCGGCTCAGGGACAGGCGGGGGTTACTCCTACGAGCAGTACTTC
>TRBJ2-2|many|TRBV30|NA
CAQGGTGELFF
TGTGCTCAGGGGGGCACCGGGGAGCTGTTTTTT
>TRBJ2-7|NA|TRBV19|TRBD1
CASSIGQGSYEQYF
TGTGCCAGTAGTATTGGACAGGGATCCTACGAGCAGTACTTC
>TRBJ2-5|NA|TRBV10-3|NA
CAIASRGETQYF
TGTGCCATCGCCAGTCGGGGAGAGACCCAGTACTTC
>TRBJ2-5|NA|TRBV6-2/TRBV6-3|TRBD2
CASSSRGGTQETQYF
TGTGCCAGCAGTTCGCGGGGGGGGACGCAAGAGACCCAGTACTTC